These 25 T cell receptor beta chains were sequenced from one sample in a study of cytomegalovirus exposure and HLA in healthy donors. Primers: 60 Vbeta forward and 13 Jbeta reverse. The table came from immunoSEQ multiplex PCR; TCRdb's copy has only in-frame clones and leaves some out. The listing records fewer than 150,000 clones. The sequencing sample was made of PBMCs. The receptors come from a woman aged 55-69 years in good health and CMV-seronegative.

CDR3 residues: CASSSTPGGNTEAFF. The CDR3 region has the DNA TGTGCCAGCAGCTCCACCCCAGGGGGGAACACTGAAGCTTTCTTT. This sequence joins TRBV7-3 and TRBJ1-1; TRBD1 aligns across 7 bases. The trim removed 4 bases at V and 1 base at J, leaving 6 bases unmatched. This CDR3 is built from 15 residues. Germline V gene lookup returns CDR1 SGHTA and CDR2 FQGTGA.

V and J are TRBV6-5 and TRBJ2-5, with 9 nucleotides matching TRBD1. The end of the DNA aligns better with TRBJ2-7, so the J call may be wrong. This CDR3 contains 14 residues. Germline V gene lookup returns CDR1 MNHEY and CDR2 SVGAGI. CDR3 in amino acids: CASSWGQGTGEQYF. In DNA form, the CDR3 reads TGTGCCAGCAGTTGGGGACAGGGCACGGGCGAGCAGTACTTC.

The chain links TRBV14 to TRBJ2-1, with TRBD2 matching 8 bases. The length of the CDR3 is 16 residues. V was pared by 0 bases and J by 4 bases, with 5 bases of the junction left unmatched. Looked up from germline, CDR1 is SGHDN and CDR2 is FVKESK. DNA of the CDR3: TGTGCCAGCAGCCAAGAAACTAGCGGCCTTTACAATGAGCAGTTCTTC. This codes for CASSQETSGLYNEQFF.

This CDR3 reads CASSLLWEEGLHGELFF. Here the CDR3 DNA reads TGTGCCAGTAGTCTTTTGTGGGAGGAGGGGTTGCACGGGGAGCTGTTTTTT. This sequence joins TRBV19 and TRBJ2-2; D is possibly TRBD2 (6 bases). Trimming took off 5 bases at V and 7 bases at J, with 23 bases between the two ends. CDR3 size: 17 residues. The V gene's germline CDR1 is LNHDA and CDR2 SQIVND (reference sequence).

For the CDR3, the DNA is TGTGCCAGCAGCCGAGACAGGGCCTATGGCTACACCTTC. Its protein product is CASSRDRAYGYTF. The chain joins TRBV7-2 to TRBJ1-2; 7 nucleotides align to TRBD1. From germline, CDR1 is SGHTA and CDR2 FQGNSA. CDR3 length: 13 amino acids. J gave up 4 bases and V 5 bases, and 4 bases lay outside the gene matches.

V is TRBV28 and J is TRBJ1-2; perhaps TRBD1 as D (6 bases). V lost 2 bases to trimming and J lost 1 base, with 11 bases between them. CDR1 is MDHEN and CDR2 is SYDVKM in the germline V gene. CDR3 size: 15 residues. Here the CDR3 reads CASSLPQGFNYGYTF. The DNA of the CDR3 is TGTGCCAGCAGTTTACCACAGGGATTTAACTATGGCTACACCTTC.

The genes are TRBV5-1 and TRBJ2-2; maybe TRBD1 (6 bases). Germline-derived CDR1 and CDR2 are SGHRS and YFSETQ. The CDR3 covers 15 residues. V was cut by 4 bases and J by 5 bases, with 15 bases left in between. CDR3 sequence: CASSQIGGRTGELFF. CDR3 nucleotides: TGCGCCAGCAGCCAAATAGGGGGTCGAACCGGGGAGCTGTTTTTT.

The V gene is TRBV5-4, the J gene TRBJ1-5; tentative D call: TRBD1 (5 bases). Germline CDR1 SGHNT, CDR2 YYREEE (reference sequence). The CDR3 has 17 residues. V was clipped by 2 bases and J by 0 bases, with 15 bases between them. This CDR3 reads CASSFGPGLVSNQPQHF. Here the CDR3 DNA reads TGTGCCAGCAGCTTCGGCCCAGGGCTCGTTAGCAATCAGCCCCAGCATTTT.

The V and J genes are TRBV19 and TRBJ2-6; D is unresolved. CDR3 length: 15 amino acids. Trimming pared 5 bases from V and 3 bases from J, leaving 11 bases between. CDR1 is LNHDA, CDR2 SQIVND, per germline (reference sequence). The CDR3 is CASSHGFGGANVLTF. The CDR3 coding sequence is TGTGCCAGTAGTCATGGTTTCGGTGGGGCCAACGTCCTGACTTTC.

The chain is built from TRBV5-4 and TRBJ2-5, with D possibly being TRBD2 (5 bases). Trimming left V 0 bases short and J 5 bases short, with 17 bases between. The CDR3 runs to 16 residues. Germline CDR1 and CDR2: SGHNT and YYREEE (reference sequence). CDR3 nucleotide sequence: TGTGCCAGCAGCTTGGGGAGAACTAGTCCCGGGGAGACCCAGTACTTC. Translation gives CASSLGRTSPGETQYF.

The CDR3 nucleotides are TGTGCCAGTAGTATAGATTGGGTCAGGAATGAAAAACTGTTTTTT. Translated, it gives CASSIDWVRNEKLFF. The chain links TRBV19 to TRBJ1-4; D is unresolved. Trimming removed 0 bases from V and 5 bases from J, with 10 bases in between. Germline CDR1 reads LNHDA; CDR2 reads SQIVND (reference sequence). The CDR3 runs 15 residues.

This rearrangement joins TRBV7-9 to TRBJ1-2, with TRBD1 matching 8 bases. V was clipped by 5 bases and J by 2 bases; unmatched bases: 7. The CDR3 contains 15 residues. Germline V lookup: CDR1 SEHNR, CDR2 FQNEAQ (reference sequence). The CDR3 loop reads CASSPRQGRNYGYTF. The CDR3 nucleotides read TGTGCCAGCAGCCCGAGACAGGGGCGAAACTATGGCTACACCTTC.

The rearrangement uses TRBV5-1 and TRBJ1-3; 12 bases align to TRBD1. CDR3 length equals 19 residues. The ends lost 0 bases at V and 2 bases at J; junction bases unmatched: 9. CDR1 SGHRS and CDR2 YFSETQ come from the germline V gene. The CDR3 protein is CASSLELVGQGAAGNTIYF. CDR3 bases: TGCGCCAGCAGCTTGGAATTAGTGGGACAGGGGGCTGCTGGAAACACCATATATTTT.

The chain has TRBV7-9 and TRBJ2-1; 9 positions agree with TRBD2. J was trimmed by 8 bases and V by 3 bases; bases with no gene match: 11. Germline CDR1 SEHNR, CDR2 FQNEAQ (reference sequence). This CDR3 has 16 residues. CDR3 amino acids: CASSFGGGTSNDEQFF. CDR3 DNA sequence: TGTGCCAGCAGCTTTGGGGGAGGGACTAGCAACGATGAGCAGTTCTTC.

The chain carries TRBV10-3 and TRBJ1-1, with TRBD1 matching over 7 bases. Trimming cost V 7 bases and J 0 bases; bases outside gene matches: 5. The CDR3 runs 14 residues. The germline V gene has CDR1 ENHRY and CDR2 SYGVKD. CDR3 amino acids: CAIKGTVMNTEAFF. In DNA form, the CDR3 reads TGTGCCATCAAGGGGACAGTGATGAACACTGAAGCTTTCTTT.

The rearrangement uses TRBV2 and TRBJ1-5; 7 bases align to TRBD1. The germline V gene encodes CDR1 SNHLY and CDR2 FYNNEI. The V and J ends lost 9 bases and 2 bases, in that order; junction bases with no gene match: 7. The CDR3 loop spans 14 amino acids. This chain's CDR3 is CASTRGSGNQPQHF. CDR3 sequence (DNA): TGTGCCAGTACCAGGGGGTCGGGCAATCAGCCCCAGCATTTT.

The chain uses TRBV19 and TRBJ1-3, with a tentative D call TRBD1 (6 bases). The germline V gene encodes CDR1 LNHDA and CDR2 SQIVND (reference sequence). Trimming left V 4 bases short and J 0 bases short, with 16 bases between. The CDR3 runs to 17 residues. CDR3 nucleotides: TGTGCCAGTAGTAGAAGGACAGCCATGACCTCTGGAAACACCATATATTTT. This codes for CASSRRTAMTSGNTIYF.

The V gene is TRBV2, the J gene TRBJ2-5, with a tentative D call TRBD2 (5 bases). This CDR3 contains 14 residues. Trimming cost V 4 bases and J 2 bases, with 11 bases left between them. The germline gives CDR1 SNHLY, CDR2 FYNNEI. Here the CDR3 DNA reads TGTGCCAGCAGTGCGAGCCTAGCACAAGAGACCCAGTACTTC. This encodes CASSASLAQETQYF.

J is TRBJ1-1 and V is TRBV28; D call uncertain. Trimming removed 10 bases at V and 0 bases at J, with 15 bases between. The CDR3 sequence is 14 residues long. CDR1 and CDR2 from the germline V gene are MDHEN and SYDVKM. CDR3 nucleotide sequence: TGTGCCACCAGGCGGCAACGTTTGAACACTGAAGCTTTCTTT. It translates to CATRRQRLNTEAFF.

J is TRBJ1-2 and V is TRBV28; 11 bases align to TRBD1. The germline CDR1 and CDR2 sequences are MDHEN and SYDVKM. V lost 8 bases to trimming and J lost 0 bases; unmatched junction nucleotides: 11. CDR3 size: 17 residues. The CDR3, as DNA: TGTGCCAGCTCCGGGTCGGGACAGGGGGAGGCTAACTATGGCTACACCTTC. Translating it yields CASSGSGQGEANYGYTF.

As DNA, the CDR3 is TGTGCCAGCAGCAAAGAGGAGGACAGGGAAAGCTTCCCCTCCTACGAGCAGTACTTC. Residues: CASSKEEDRESFPSYEQYF. The chain is built from TRBV21-1 and TRBJ2-7; the listed D gene, TRBD1, was not tested against the DNA. TRBV21-1 is designated a pseudogene. This CDR3 region has 19 residues.

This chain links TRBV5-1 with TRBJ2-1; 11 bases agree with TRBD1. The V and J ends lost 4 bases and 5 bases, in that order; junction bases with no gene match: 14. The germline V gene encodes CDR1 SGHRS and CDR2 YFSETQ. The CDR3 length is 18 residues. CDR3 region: CASSPRPLDRGLNNEQFF. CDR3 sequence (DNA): TGCGCCAGCAGCCCCCGCCCCTTGGACAGGGGGCTGAACAATGAGCAGTTCTTC.

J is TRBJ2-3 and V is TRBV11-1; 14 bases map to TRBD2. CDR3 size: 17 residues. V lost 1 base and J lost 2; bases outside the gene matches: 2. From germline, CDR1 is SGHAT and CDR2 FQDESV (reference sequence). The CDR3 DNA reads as TGTGCCAGCAGCTTAGGGACTAGCGGGAGGAACACAGATACGCAGTATTTT. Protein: CASSLGTSGRNTDTQYF.

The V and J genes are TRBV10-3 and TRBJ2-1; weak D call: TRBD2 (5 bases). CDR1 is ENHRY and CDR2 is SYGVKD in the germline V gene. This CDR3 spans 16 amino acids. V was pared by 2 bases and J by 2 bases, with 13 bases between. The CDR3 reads CAISEASWLAYNEQFF. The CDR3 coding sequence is TGTGCCATCAGTGAGGCTAGCTGGTTGGCCTACAATGAGCAGTTCTTC.

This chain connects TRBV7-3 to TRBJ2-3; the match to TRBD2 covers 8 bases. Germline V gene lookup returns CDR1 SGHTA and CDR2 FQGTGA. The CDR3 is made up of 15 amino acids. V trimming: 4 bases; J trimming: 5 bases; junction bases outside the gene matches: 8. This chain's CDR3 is CASSSPGGPGDTQYF. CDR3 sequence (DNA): TGTGCCAGCAGCTCTCCGGGGGGGCCTGGAGATACGCAGTATTTT.